This entry describes one T cell receptor (beta chain). This specimen belongs to a study of shared clonotypes between healthy human individuals. The method was immunoSEQ multiplex PCR; TCRdb's version includes in-frame clones alone and lacks a portion of them. In the table there are 950,000 to 1,300,000 clones, roughly 75% of which are singletons. This CDR3 comprises 14 residues. Germline lookup yields CDR1 MDHEN and CDR2 SYDVKM. Trimming took 6 bases from V and 4 from J, leaving 10 bases between them. The sample consisted of memory CD4+ T cells sorted from blood. The subset was: CD45RA-negative fraction. The sequence was collected from a man aged 18 to 30 in good health. The chain carries TRBV28 and TRBJ2-6; TRBD1 is a possible D gene (5 bases). The CDR3 coding sequence is TGTGCCAGCAGACCAGGGTCCGGGGCCAACGTCCTGACTTTC. Amino acid sequence: CASRPGSGANVLTF.